These 28 T cell receptor beta chains share one sample of origin, sequenced in a study of naive and memory T cell subsets. Study results and limitations: Possibly reflecting memory cells re-expressing CD45RA, a few larger clonotypes occurred in naive repertoires, especially CD8.

An equimolar mix of two oligonucleotides served as the beta constant-region primer for TRBC1 and TRBC2. Nested alpha and beta constant-region primers with the SP2 primer drove four PCR rounds on ligated cDNA. TCRdb independently ran MiXCR on the UMI-ligation and nested PCR reads; one entry per CDR3 protein. The table includes under 150,000 distinct CDR3 sequences, roughly a fifth detected once. Their target antigens are unknown. What was sequenced was naive CD8+ T cells from blood. These receptors all stem from a human donor in good health.

The J gene is TRBJ1-1, the V gene TRBV6-5, with D uncertain. The CDR3 extends over 15 amino acids. The V end lost 5 bases, the J end lost 1 base, and 14 bases lay between the germline ends. Germline-derived CDR1 and CDR2 are MNHEY and SVGAGI. CDR3 nucleotides: TGTGCCAGCAGTACCCTATCAGACAAGAACACTGAAGCTTTCTTT. The encoded protein is CASSTLSDKNTEAFF.

The chain joins TRBV28 to TRBJ2-7, with D hard to call. With 5 bases removed from V and 2 bases from J, the gap between germline ends came to 16 bases. Germline assignment: CDR1 MDHEN and CDR2 SYDVKM. This CDR3 spans 15 amino acids. CDR3 coding DNA: TGTGCCAGCAGTCTCCCCTCAGAAGGAGCCTACGAGCAGTACTTC. Its protein product is CASSLPSEGAYEQYF.

On this clonotype: One end of the junction is discordant with germline, which a read error may explain. The rearrangement links TRBV13 to TRBJ2-3, with 13 bases fitting TRBD2. The germline V gene has CDR1 PRHDT and CDR2 FYEKMQ (reference sequence). This CDR3 region has 16 residues. CDR3 sequence reads: CASSLGLAGVGDTQYF. The CDR3 DNA follows: TGTGCCAGCAGCCTAGGACTAGCGGGAGTGGGCGATACGCAGTATTTT. The full variable domain, completed using reference TRBV13 and TRBJ2-3, is AAGVIQSPRHLIKEKRETATLKCYPIPRHDTVYWYQQGPGQDPQFLISFYEKMQSDKGSIPDRFSAQQFSDYHSELNMSSLELGDSALYFCASSLGLAGVGDTQYFGPGTRLTVL.

The chain employs TRBV9 and TRBJ2-1; 11 nucleotides line up with TRBD2. Looked up from germline, CDR1 is SGDLS and CDR2 is YYNGEE. The CDR3 is made up of 17 amino acids. Losses at the gene ends were 3 bases for V and 0 bases for J; bases not matched to a gene: 5. The CDR3 is CASSAGTSGSSYNEQFF. The DNA for the CDR3 is TGTGCCAGCAGCGCCGGGACTAGCGGTAGCTCCTACAATGAGCAGTTCTTC.

This clonotype is a singleton in its sample. This sequence joins TRBV25-1 and TRBJ1-2, with no clear D. Germline V lookup: CDR1 MGHDK, CDR2 SYGVNS. The CDR3 has 14 residues. V gave up 0 bases and J gave up 3 bases, with 8 bases separating them. CDR3 nucleotide sequence: TGTGCCAGCAGTGAATATCGGGGAGACTATGGCTACACCTTC. Translated: CASSEYRGDYGYTF.

In its sample, this clonotype was seen a few times. The CDR3 DNA reads as TGTGCCAGCAGTGCCCCACAGGGGGCTCTGGATGAGCAGTTCTTC. It yields the protein CASSAPQGALDEQFF. The chain combines TRBV6-1 with TRBJ2-1; 9 positions match TRBD1. Per germline, CDR1 MNHNS and CDR2 SASEGT. Trimming took 4 bases from V and 8 from J; bases not matched to a gene: 9. This CDR3 contains 15 residues.

The rearrangement links TRBV7-6 to TRBJ2-5; D unclear. Germline V gene data show CDR1 as SGHVS and CDR2 as FNYEAQ. CDR3 length: 15 amino acids. V dropped 5 bases and J dropped 4 bases, with 17 bases sitting between them. Here the CDR3 DNA reads TGTGCCAGCAGCCCCCCTCATGCCGGACGAGAGACCCAGTACTTC. Translation gives CASSPPHAGRETQYF. Based on the CDR3 plus reference TRBV7-6 and TRBJ2-5, the full variable domain is GAGVSQSPRYKVTKRGQDVALRCDPISGHVSLYWYRQALGQGPEFLTYFNYEAQQDKSGLPNDRFSAERPEGSISTLTIQRTEQRDSAMYRCASSPPHAGRETQYFGPGTRLLVL.

This clonotype was seen a handful of times. The chain carries TRBV6-5 and TRBJ2-7; the D gene is possibly TRBD1 (5 bases). Germline V gene sequence: CDR1 MNHEY, CDR2 SVGAGI. This CDR3 contains 14 residues. Trimming cost V 2 bases and J 6 bases, with 14 bases left between them. CDR3 sequence (DNA): TGTGCCAGCAGTTACCAAGGGGTAATCAGCGAGCAGTACTTC. Its translation: CASSYQGVISEQYF.

This clonotype occurred a few times. The chain is built from TRBV4-1 and TRBJ2-7, with TRBD2 matching over 7 bases. V dropped 1 base and J dropped 6; count of bases not matched to a gene: 6. Germline assignment: CDR1 MGHRA and CDR2 YSYEKL. The CDR3 consists of 14 residues. The CDR3 sequence: CASSQVRGEIEQYF. In DNA, the CDR3 is TGCGCCAGCAGCCAAGTTCGGGGGGAAATCGAGCAGTACTTC.

The chain uses TRBV5-6 and TRBJ2-4; no reliable D call. The CDR3 spans 14 residues. V was clipped by 6 bases and J by 0 bases, with 10 bases between them. The V gene's germline CDR1 is SGHDT and CDR2 YYEEEE. The CDR3 loop reads CASTGELAKNIQYF. The CDR3, as DNA: TGTGCCAGCACCGGAGAACTAGCCAAAAACATTCAGTACTTC.

Regarding this clonotype: Just one base apart from a much larger clone, this may be a read error. This chain connects TRBV25-1 to TRBJ1-1; D ambiguous. Germline V gene sequence: CDR1 MGHDK, CDR2 SYGVNS. The CDR3 contains 14 residues. The CDR3 sequence is CASSEEGAWTEALF. As DNA, the CDR3 is TGTGCCAGCAGTGAGGAGGGAGCGTGGACTGAAGCTCTCTTT.

This clonotype has more than one count but fewer than ten. The rearrangement links TRBV3-1 to TRBJ2-1, with 14 bases fitting TRBD2. The CDR3 length is 17 residues. V was clipped by 4 bases and J by 5 bases; unmatched bases: 7. Germline loops: CDR1 LGHDT, CDR2 YNNKEL (reference sequence). CDR3 loop: CASSLGTSGSENNEQFF. The CDR3 DNA follows: TGTGCCAGCAGCCTGGGGACTAGCGGGAGCGAAAACAATGAGCAGTTCTTC.

J is TRBJ2-7 and V is TRBV9; 9 bases agree with TRBD1. The CDR3 has 15 residues. Germline loops: CDR1 SGDLS, CDR2 YYNGEE. Trimming took 2 bases from V and 4 from J; bases not matched to a gene: 7. The CDR3 region has the DNA TGTGCCAGCAGCGTCGGGGGACAGGGAAGATACGAGCAGTACTTC. It translates to CASSVGGQGRYEQYF. Complete variable domain (other parts from reference TRBV9 and TRBJ2-7): DSGVTQTPKHLITATGQRVTLRCSPRSGDLSVYWYQQSLDQGLQFLIQYYNGEERAKGNILERFSAQQFPDLHSELNLSSLELGDSALYFCASSVGGQGRYEQYFGPGTRLTVT.

The rearrangement joins TRBV20-1 to TRBJ2-3; 9 bases align to TRBD1. CDR3 size: 16 residues. With V trimmed by 6 bases and J by 8 bases, 18 bases remained unmatched. Germline CDR1 and CDR2: DFQATT and SNEGSKA (reference sequence). CDR3 loop: CSATQVGTGSGGTQYF. The CDR3 coding sequence is TGCAGTGCCACCCAGGTCGGGACAGGGAGTGGTGGTACGCAGTATTTT.

The V and J genes are TRBV7-2 and TRBJ2-5; D is perhaps TRBD2 (6 bases). CDR1 and CDR2 (germline): SGHTA, FQGNSA. This CDR3 contains 16 residues. The V and J ends lost 6 bases and 5 bases respectively, with 22 bases between them. The CDR3, as DNA: TGTGCCAGCAGACAACCTGGGACTCCCACTTGGGAGACCCAGTACTTC. Its translation: CASRQPGTPTWETQYF.

V and J are TRBV5-4 and TRBJ2-1; D ambiguous. The ends were cut back, 3 bases at V and 2 bases at J, with 6 bases in the middle. The length of the CDR3 is 13 residues. Germline V gene lookup returns CDR1 SGHNT and CDR2 YYREEE (reference sequence). The chain's CDR3 is CASSSITYNEQFF. DNA of the CDR3: TGTGCCAGCAGCTCAATCACCTACAATGAGCAGTTCTTC.

V gene TRBV20-1 combines with J gene TRBJ2-7; D unclear. Germline CDR1 and CDR2: DFQATT and SNEGSKA (reference sequence). Trimming stripped 2 bases from V and 0 bases from J, with 8 bases between. The CDR3 extends over 13 amino acids. Written as DNA, the CDR3 is TGCAGTGCTAGAACGGGTAACTCCTACGAGCAGTACTTC. Its translation: CSARTGNSYEQYF.

The chain has TRBV6-5 and TRBJ2-1; 12 bases align to TRBD2. The CDR3 has 17 residues. With V trimmed by 0 bases and J by 8 bases, 8 bases remained unmatched. From germline, CDR1 is MNHEY and CDR2 SVGAGI. CDR3 region: CASSYSRLAGEEDEQFF. DNA for the CDR3: TGTGCCAGCAGTTACTCGCGACTAGCGGGAGAAGAGGATGAGCAGTTCTTC.

The chain employs TRBV7-2 and TRBJ1-3; D is possibly TRBD1 (6 bases). V was shortened by 1 base and J by 2 bases, with 12 bases between the two germline ends. CDR3 size: 16 residues. CDR1 is SGHTA and CDR2 is FQGNSA in the germline V gene. The CDR3 DNA follows: TGTGCCAGCAGCTTAGTCACGGACAGTCCTGGAAACACCATATATTTT. Translation: CASSLVTDSPGNTIYF.

Only a few counts were recorded for this clonotype. The J gene is TRBJ2-3, the V gene TRBV29-1, with 7 positions matching TRBD2. The ends lost 7 bases at V and 1 base at J; junction bases unmatched: 8. The V gene's germline CDR1 is SQVTM and CDR2 ANQGSEA. The CDR3 sequence is 14 residues long. The CDR3 is CSAYAGEGTDTQYF. The DNA for the CDR3 is TGCAGCGCGTACGCGGGAGAGGGCACAGATACGCAGTATTTT.

The rearrangement joins TRBV4-3 to TRBJ2-5; no clear D gene. Germline assignment: CDR1 LGHNA and CDR2 YSLEER. The CDR3 runs 16 residues. Between the trimmed V and J ends, which lost 0 bases and 2 bases, there was a span of 13 bases. CDR3 DNA sequence: TGCGCCAGCAGCCAAGATGGGTGGCCAGAGCAAGAGACCCAGTACTTC. It is translated as CASSQDGWPEQETQYF.

The chain uses TRBV20-1 and TRBJ2-1, with 11 bases lining up with TRBD2. J was trimmed by 5 bases and V by 7 bases; bases with no gene match: 4. This CDR3 spans 13 amino acids. Germline assignment: CDR1 DFQATT and CDR2 SNEGSKA (reference sequence). The CDR3: CSGLAGLHNEQFF. As DNA, the CDR3 is TGCAGTGGACTAGCGGGACTCCACAATGAGCAGTTCTTC.

The sample holds a few counts of this clonotype. The rearrangement uses TRBV15 and TRBJ1-5; D not resolved. Per germline, CDR1 LNHNV and CDR2 YYDKDF (reference sequence). The CDR3 runs to 12 residues. Trimming took off 7 bases at V and 1 base at J, with 5 bases between the two ends. The CDR3 DNA sequence: TGTGCCACCAAAGGGAGCAATCAGCCCCAGCATTTT. Translated, it gives CATKGSNQPQHF.

The chain has TRBV2 and TRBJ2-1, with D perhaps TRBD1 (5 bases). Germline-derived CDR1 and CDR2 are SNHLY and FYNNEI. Trimming left V 8 bases short and J 7 bases short, with 12 bases between. This CDR3 is built from 12 residues. The CDR3 spells CASLTVANEQFF. The DNA for the CDR3 is TGTGCCAGCCTGACAGTGGCAAATGAGCAGTTCTTC.

This clonotype was recorded a few times. V usage is TRBV7-8 and J usage is TRBJ2-7; D might be TRBD1 or TRBD2, each matching 5 bases. The germline gives CDR1 SGHVS, CDR2 FQNEAQ. This CDR3 has 15 residues. With 1 base removed from V and 2 bases from J, the gap between germline ends came to 12 bases. The CDR3 region is CASSLVDEGPYEQYF. In DNA, the CDR3 is TGTGCCAGCAGCTTAGTCGACGAGGGGCCCTACGAGCAGTACTTC.

The genes are TRBV9 and TRBJ2-2, with D possibly TRBD1 on 6 matching bases. The CDR3 is 17 residues long. V was trimmed by 2 bases and J by 0 bases, leaving 14 bases between them. CDR1 and CDR2 from the germline V gene are SGDLS and YYNGEE. The CDR3 DNA reads TGTGCCAGCAGCGTCCGGCCGGGACACCCGAACACCGGGGAGCTGTTTTTT. It translates to CASSVRPGHPNTGELFF.

This clonotype was seen more than once but under ten times. The chain carries TRBV3-1 and TRBJ2-1; D unclear. Germline values: CDR1 LGHDT, CDR2 YNNKEL (reference sequence). Trimming took 0 bases from V and 9 from J, leaving 6 bases between them. The CDR3 is made up of 12 amino acids. The CDR3 is CASSQEGAEQFF. CDR3 coding DNA: TGTGCCAGCAGCCAAGAGGGCGCTGAGCAGTTCTTC.

The gene calls are TRBV28 and TRBJ2-7, with D perhaps TRBD2 (5 bases). Germline V gene lookup returns CDR1 MDHEN and CDR2 SYDVKM. This CDR3 comprises 14 residues. V dropped 3 bases and J dropped 2 bases, with 11 bases sitting between them. CDR3 nucleotides: TGTGCCAGCAGTTTCAACCTAGCAACCTACGAGCAGTACTTC. Amino acids: CASSFNLATYEQYF.